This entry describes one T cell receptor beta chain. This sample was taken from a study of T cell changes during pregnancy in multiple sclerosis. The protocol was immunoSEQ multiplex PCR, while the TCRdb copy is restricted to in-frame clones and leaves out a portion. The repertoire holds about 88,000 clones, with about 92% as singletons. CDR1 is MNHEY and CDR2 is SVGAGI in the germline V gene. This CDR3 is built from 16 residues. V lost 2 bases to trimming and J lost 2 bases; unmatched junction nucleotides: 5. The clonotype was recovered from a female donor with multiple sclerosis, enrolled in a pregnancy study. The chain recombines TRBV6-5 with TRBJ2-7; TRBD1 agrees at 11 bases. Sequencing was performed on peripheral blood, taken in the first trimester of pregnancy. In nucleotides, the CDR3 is TGTGCCAGCAGTTACGCCCTGGGACAGGGGGCCTACGAGCAGTACTTC. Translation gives CASSYALGQGAYEQYF.